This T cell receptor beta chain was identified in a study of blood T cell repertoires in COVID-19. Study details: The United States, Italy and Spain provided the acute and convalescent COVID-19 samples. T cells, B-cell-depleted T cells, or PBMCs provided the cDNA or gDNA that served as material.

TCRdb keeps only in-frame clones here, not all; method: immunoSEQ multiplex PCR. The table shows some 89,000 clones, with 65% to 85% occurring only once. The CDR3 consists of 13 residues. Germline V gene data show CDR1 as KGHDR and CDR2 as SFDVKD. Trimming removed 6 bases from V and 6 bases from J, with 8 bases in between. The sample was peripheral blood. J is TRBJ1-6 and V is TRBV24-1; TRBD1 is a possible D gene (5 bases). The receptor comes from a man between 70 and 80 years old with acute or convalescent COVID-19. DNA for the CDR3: TGTGCCACCAGTCTGGGGGGTAATTCACCCCTCCACTTT. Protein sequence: CATSLGGNSPLHF.